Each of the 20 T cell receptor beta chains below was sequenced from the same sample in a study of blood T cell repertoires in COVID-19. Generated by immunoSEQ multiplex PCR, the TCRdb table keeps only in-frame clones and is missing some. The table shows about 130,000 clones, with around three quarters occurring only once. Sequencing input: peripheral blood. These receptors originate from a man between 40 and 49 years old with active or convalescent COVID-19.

CDR3 in amino acids: CASRPRGGGSYNEQFF. In nucleotides, the CDR3 is TGTGCCAGCAGACCGAGGGGGGGCGGCTCCTACAATGAGCAGTTCTTC. V gene TRBV27 combines with J gene TRBJ2-1; possible D gene TRBD2, 7 bases. Trimming pared 6 bases from V and 0 bases from J, leaving 15 bases between. Germline V CDR1 and CDR2: MNHEY, SMNVEV (reference sequence). The CDR3 extends over 16 amino acids.

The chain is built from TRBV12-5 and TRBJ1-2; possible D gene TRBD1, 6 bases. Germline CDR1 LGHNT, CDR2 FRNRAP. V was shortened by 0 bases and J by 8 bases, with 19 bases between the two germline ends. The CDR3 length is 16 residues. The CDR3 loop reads CASGLVPTGNLSGYTF. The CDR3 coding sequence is TGTGCTAGTGGTTTGGTACCAACAGGGAATCTCTCCGGCTACACCTTC.

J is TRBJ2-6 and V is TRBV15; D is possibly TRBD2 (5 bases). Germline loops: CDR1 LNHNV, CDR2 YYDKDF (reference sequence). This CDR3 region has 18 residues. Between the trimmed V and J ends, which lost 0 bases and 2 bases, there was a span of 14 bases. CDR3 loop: CATSRDPLGRTGANVLTF. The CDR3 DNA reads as TGTGCCACCAGCAGAGACCCCCTAGGGAGAACTGGGGCCAACGTCCTGACTTTC.

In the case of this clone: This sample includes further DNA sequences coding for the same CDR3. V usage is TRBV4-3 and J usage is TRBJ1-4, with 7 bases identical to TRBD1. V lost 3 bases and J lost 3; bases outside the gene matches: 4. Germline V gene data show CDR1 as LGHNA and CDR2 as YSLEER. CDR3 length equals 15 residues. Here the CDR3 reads CASSQTGTANEKLFF. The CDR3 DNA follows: TGCGCCAGCAGCCAGACCGGGACAGCTAATGAAAAACTGTTTTTT.

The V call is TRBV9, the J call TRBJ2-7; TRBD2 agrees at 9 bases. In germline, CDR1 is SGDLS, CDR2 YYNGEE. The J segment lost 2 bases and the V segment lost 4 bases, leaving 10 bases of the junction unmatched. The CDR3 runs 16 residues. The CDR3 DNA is TGTGCCAGCAGCCCACACTCGACTAGCGGAGCCTACGAGCAGTACTTC. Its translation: CASSPHSTSGAYEQYF.

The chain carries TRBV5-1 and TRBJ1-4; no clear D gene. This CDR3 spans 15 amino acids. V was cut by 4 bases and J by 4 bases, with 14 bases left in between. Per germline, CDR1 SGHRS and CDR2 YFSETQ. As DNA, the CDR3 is TGCGCCAGCAGCCGGTCCGCGGGTTTTAATGAAAAACTGTTTTTT. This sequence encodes CASSRSAGFNEKLFF. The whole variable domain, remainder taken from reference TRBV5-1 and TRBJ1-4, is KAGVTQTPRYLIKTRGQQVTLSCSPISGHRSVSWYQQTPGQGLQFLFEYFSETQRNKGNFPGRFSGRQFSNSRSEMNVSTLELGDSALYLCASSRSAGFNEKLFFGSGTQLSVL.

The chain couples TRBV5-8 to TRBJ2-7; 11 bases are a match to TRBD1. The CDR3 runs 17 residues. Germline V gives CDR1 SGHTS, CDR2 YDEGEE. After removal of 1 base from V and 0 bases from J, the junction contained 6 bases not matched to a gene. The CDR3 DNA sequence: TGTGCCAGCAGCTTGAGCGCGGGACAGGGGGGCTCCTACGAGCAGTACTTC. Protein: CASSLSAGQGGSYEQYF. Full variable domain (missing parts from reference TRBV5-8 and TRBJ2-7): EAGVTQSPTHLIKTRGQQATLRCSPISGHTSVYWYQQALGLGLQFLLWYDEGEERNRGNFPPRFSGRQFPNYSSELNVNALELEDSALYLCASSLSAGQGGSYEQYFGPGTRLTVT.

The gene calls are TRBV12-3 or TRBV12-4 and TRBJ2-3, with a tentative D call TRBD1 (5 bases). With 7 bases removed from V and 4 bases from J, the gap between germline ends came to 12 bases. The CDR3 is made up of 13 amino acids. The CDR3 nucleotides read TGTGCCAGCACCTCGTGGGGCCCAGATACGCAGTATTTT. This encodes CASTSWGPDTQYF.

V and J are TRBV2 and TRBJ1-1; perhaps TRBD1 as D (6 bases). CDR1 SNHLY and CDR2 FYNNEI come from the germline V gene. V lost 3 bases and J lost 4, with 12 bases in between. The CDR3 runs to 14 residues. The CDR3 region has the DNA TGTGCCAGCAGTGAGGCAGGGGTGCGCACTGAAGCTTTCTTT. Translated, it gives CASSEAGVRTEAFF.

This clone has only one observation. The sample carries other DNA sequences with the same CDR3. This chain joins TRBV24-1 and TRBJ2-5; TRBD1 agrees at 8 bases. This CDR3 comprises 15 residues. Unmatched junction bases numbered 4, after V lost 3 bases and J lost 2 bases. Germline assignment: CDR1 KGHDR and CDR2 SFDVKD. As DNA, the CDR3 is TGTGCCACCAGTGATCCGACAGGGGTTCAAGAGACCCAGTACTTC. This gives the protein CATSDPTGVQETQYF.

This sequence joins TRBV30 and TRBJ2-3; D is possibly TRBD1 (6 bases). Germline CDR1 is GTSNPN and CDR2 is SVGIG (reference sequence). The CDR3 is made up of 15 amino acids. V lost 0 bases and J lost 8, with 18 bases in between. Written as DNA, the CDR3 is TGTGCCTGGAGTGTGGCGACAGGAGGTCTGGGTACGCAGTATTTT. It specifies CAWSVATGGLGTQYF.

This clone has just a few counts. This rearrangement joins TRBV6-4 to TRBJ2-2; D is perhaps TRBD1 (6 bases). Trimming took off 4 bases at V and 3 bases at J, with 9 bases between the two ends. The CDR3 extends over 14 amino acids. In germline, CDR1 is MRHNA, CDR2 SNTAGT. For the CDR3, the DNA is TGTGCCAGCAGTGGACAGGCGGACACCGGGGAGCTGTTTTTT. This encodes CASSGQADTGELFF.

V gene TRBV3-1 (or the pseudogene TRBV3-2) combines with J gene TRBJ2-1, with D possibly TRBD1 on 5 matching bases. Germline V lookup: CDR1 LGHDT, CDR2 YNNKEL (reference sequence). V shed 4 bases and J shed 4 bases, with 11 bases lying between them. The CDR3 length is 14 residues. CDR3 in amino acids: CASSPGADYNEQFF. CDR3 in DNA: TGTGCCAGCAGCCCTGGGGCGGATTACAATGAGCAGTTCTTC.

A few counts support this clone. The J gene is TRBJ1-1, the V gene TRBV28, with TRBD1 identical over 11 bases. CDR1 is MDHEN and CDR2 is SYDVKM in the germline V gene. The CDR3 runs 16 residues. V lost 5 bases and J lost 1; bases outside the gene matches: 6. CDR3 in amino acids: CASSGRTGGRNTEAFF. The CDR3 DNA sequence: TGTGCCAGCAGTGGTCGGACAGGGGGCAGGAACACTGAAGCTTTCTTT.

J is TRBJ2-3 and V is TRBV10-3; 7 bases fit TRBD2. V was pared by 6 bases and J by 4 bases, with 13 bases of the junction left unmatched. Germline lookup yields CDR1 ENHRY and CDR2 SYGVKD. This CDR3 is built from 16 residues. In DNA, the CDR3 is TGTGCCATCAGCGACCCTTTGAGCGGGAACGCAGATACGCAGTATTTT. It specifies CAISDPLSGNADTQYF.

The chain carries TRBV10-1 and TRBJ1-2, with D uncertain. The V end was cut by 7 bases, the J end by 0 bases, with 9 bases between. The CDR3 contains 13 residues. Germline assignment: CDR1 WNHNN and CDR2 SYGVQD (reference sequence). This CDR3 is CASIGATNYGYTF. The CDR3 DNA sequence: TGCGCCAGCATCGGAGCCACTAACTATGGCTACACCTTC.

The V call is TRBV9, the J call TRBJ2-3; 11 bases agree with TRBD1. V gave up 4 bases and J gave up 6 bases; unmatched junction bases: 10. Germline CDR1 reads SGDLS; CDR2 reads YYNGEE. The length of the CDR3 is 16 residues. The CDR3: CASSLDWTGGRDTQYF. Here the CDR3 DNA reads TGTGCCAGCAGCCTGGATTGGACAGGGGGCCGGGATACGCAGTATTTT.

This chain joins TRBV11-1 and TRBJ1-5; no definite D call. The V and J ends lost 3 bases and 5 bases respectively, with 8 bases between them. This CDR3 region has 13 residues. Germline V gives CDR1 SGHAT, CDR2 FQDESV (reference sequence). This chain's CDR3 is CASSFQKDQPQHF. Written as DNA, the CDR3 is TGTGCCAGCAGCTTCCAGAAAGATCAGCCCCAGCATTTT.

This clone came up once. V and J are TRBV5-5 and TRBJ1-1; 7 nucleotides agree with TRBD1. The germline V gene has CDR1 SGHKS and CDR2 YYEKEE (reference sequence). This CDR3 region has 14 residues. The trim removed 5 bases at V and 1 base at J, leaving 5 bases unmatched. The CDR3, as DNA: TGTGCCAGCAGTCCGGGACAGTCGAACACTGAAGCTTTCTTT. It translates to CASSPGQSNTEAFF.

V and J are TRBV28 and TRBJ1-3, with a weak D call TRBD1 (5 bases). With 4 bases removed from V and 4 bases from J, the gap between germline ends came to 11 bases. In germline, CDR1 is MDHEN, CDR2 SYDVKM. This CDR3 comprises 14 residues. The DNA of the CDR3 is TGTGCCAGCAGTTCGACAGTATTCGGAAACACCATATATTTT. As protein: CASSSTVFGNTIYF.